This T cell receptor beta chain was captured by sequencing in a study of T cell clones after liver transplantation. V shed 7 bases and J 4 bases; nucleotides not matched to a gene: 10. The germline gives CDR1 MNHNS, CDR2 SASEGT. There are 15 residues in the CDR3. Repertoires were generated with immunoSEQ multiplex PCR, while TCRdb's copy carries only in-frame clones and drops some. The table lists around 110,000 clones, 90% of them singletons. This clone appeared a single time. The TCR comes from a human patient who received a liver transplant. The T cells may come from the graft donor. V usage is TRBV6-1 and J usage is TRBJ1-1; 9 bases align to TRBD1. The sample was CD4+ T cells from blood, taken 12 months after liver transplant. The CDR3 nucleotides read TGTGCCAGCAATCCCCGAGGGACAGGGACCACTGAAGCTTTCTTT. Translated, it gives CASNPRGTGTTEAFF.